A single sample is the source of the 26 T cell receptor beta chains below, sequenced in a study of Ad26.COV2.S vaccination and SARS-CoV-2 variants. The repertoire was sequenced with immunoSEQ multiplex PCR; TCRdb's copy has only in-frame clones and lacks some. The table has some 190,000 clones, approximately 90% seen once. The input for sequencing was peripheral blood, taken after recovery from COVID-19. The receptors derive from a human donor who had recovered from COVID-19.

J is TRBJ1-4 and V is TRBV2; tentatively, D is TRBD1 (6 bases). The CDR3 totals 15 residues. Germline V gene data show CDR1 as SNHLY and CDR2 as FYNNEI. With 5 bases removed from V and 5 bases from J, the gap between germline ends came to 15 bases. The CDR3 is CASSIRTAGNEKLFF. In DNA, the CDR3 is TGTGCCAGCAGTATTCGGACAGCGGGGAATGAAAAACTGTTTTTT.

This clone turned up a few times. The gene calls are TRBV10-3 and TRBJ1-5; D not certain. The CDR3 contains 17 residues. V was shortened by 2 bases and J by 4 bases, with 18 bases between the two germline ends. Germline CDR1 is ENHRY and CDR2 is SYGVKD. CDR3 amino acids: CAISEGPLGIDNQPQHF. For the CDR3, the DNA is TGTGCCATCAGTGAGGGACCTCTGGGGATTGATAATCAGCCCCAGCATTTT.

The rearrangement uses TRBV19 and TRBJ1-1; 11 positions match TRBD1. Germline V CDR1 and CDR2: LNHDA, SQIVND (reference sequence). The CDR3 spans 14 residues. Trimming cost V 10 bases and J 4 bases; bases outside gene matches: 8. The CDR3 bases are TGTGCCACTGAACCGGGACAGGGGGTCACTGAAGCTTTCTTT. Translation: CATEPGQGVTEAFF. Full variable domain (remainder filled in from reference TRBV19 and TRBJ1-1): DGGITQSPKYLFRKEGQNVTLSCEQNLNHDAMYWYRQDPGQGLRLIYYSQIVNDFQKGDIAEGYSVSREKKESFPLTVTSAQKNPTAFYLCATEPGQGVTEAFFGQGTRLTVV.

The chain employs TRBV3-1 (or the pseudogene TRBV3-2) and TRBJ1-6; 7 bases map to TRBD1. CDR3 length: 15 amino acids. Trimming took 1 base from V and 7 from J; bases not matched to a gene: 4. Germline V gene data show CDR1 as LGHDT and CDR2 as YNNKEL (reference sequence). The chain's CDR3 is CASSQGGTANSPLHF. Written as DNA, the CDR3 is TGTGCCAGCAGCCAAGGAGGGACAGCAAATTCACCCCTCCACTTT.

V and J are TRBV27 and TRBJ2-2; D remains unclear. The CDR3 spans 13 residues. CDR1 and CDR2 from the germline V gene are MNHEY and SMNVEV (reference sequence). Deletions cut 3 bases from V and 4 bases from J, with 6 bases between. The CDR3 coding sequence is TGTGCCAGCAGTTTCACTATCACCGGGGAGCTGTTTTTT. This codes for CASSFTITGELFF.

The chain links TRBV27 to TRBJ2-5; TRBD1 matches 9 bases. This CDR3 has 16 residues. Trimming at V came to 5 bases and at J to 5 bases, leaving 12 bases not matched to a gene. The germline gives CDR1 MNHEY, CDR2 SMNVEV (reference sequence). The CDR3 bases are TGTGCCAGCAGTCCCCGAAACAGGGGGCGCATGGAGACCCAGTACTTC. This encodes CASSPRNRGRMETQYF.

V and J are TRBV7-2 and TRBJ1-6, with 7 bases that match TRBD1. Germline CDR1 SGHTA, CDR2 FQGNSA. V lost 4 bases, J lost 6 bases, and 6 bases stayed unmatched. The CDR3 has 15 residues. The CDR3 DNA reads TGTGCCAGCAGCTCTGACAGGGTTGGTAATTCACCCCTCCACTTT. Amino acid sequence: CASSSDRVGNSPLHF. The full variable domain, with the rest looked up from reference TRBV7-2 and TRBJ1-6, is GAGVSQSPSNKVTEKGKDVELRCDPISGHTALYWYRQSLGQGLEFLIYFQGNSAPDKSGLPSDRFSAERTGGSVSTLTIQRTQQEDSAVYLCASSSDRVGNSPLHFGNGTRLTVT.

CDR3 sequence (DNA): TGTGCCAGCAGCTTGGGGGACAGGGTTATTCAGCCCCAGCATTTT. It yields the protein CASSLGDRVIQPQHF. The chain combines TRBV5-5 with TRBJ1-5; 9 bases line up with TRBD1. The CDR3 spans 15 residues. Germline assignment: CDR1 SGHKS and CDR2 YYEKEE (reference sequence). J was trimmed by 6 bases and V by 0 bases; bases with no gene match: 4.

This sequence joins TRBV5-1 and TRBJ2-5; 9 positions match TRBD1. CDR3 length: 16 residues. Germline trimming cut 2 bases from V and 3 bases from J; bases unmatched to any gene: 8. CDR1 and CDR2 (germline): SGHRS, YFSETQ. Here the CDR3 reads CASSFILTGGKETQYF. As DNA, the CDR3 is TGCGCCAGCAGCTTCATTCTAACAGGGGGCAAAGAGACCCAGTACTTC. Drawing the rest from reference TRBV5-1 and TRBJ2-5, the complete variable domain is KAGVTQTPRYLIKTRGQQVTLSCSPISGHRSVSWYQQTPGQGLQFLFEYFSETQRNKGNFPGRFSGRQFSNSRSEMNVSTLELGDSALYLCASSFILTGGKETQYFGPGTRLLVL.

The chain joins TRBV19 to TRBJ1-2, with TRBD1 identical over 10 bases. Trimming at V came to 4 bases and at J to 4 bases, leaving 3 bases not matched to a gene. In germline, CDR1 is LNHDA, CDR2 SQIVND (reference sequence). This CDR3 has 14 residues. The CDR3 region has the DNA TGTGCCAGTAGTAGGGACAGGGGAATCTATGGCTACACCTTC. Translated: CASSRDRGIYGYTF. The full variable domain, rest sourced from reference TRBV19 and TRBJ1-2, is DGGITQSPKYLFRKEGQNVTLSCEQNLNHDAMYWYRQDPGQGLRLIYYSQIVNDFQKGDIAEGYSVSREKKESFPLTVTSAQKNPTAFYLCASSRDRGIYGYTFGSGTRLTVV.

The chain has TRBV7-8 and TRBJ2-2; maybe TRBD2 (6 bases). This CDR3 comprises 15 residues. V was cut by 5 bases and J by 7 bases, with 17 bases left in between. The germline CDR1 and CDR2 sequences are SGHVS and FQNEAQ. The CDR3 nucleotides are TGTGCCAGCAGCCCGTCGGGAGCAACAGGCGGGGAGCTGTTTTTT. Translation gives CASSPSGATGGELFF. The variable domain in full, with the rest retrieved from reference TRBV7-8 and TRBJ2-2, is GAGVSQSPRYKVAKRGQDVALRCDPISGHVSLFWYQQALGQGPEFLTYFQNEAQLDKSGLPSDRFFAERPEGSVSTLKIQRTQQEDSAVYLCASSPSGATGGELFFGEGSRLTVL.

The chain carries TRBV6-5 and TRBJ2-7; maybe TRBD1 (5 bases). CDR1 and CDR2 (germline): MNHEY, SVGAGI. This CDR3 is 13 amino acids long. The ends were cut back, 5 bases at V and 3 bases at J, with 11 bases in the middle. The CDR3 protein is CASSKTGIYEQYF. For the CDR3, the DNA is TGTGCCAGCAGTAAAACAGGTATCTACGAGCAGTACTTC.

The rearrangement joins TRBV21-1 to TRBJ2-3; the table calls TRBD2, which could not be checked here. TRBV21-1 is designated a pseudogene. The length of the CDR3 is 14 residues. CDR3 DNA sequence: TGTGCCAGCACCTCGGGGGGCTCCACAGATACGCAGTATTTT. Protein: CASTSGGSTDTQYF.

This clone was seen only a few times. The chain employs TRBV5-6 and TRBJ1-3, with a weak D call TRBD1 (5 bases). Trimming pared 5 bases from V and 4 bases from J, leaving 13 bases between. Germline CDR1 is SGHDT and CDR2 is YYEEEE. The CDR3 has 14 amino acids. This CDR3 is CASSRGDRGNTIYF. Here the CDR3 DNA reads TGTGCCAGCAGTAGAGGGGATCGAGGAAACACCATATATTTT.

The chain links TRBV27 to TRBJ2-7, with D perhaps given as TRBD1 or TRBD2 (5 bases each). Germline V lookup: CDR1 MNHEY, CDR2 SMNVEV (reference sequence). This CDR3 is built from 14 residues. V lost 4 bases and J lost 3, with 13 bases in between. This CDR3 reads CASSSAGTHYEQYF. CDR3 coding DNA: TGTGCCAGCAGTTCCGCCGGGACCCACTACGAGCAGTACTTC.

The gene calls are TRBV6-5 and TRBJ1-5; D is undetermined. Germline lookup yields CDR1 MNHEY and CDR2 SVGAGI. The CDR3 runs to 14 residues. Deletions cut 2 bases from V and 4 bases from J, with 9 bases between. Here the CDR3 reads CASSYRLGNQPQHF. The CDR3 DNA sequence: TGTGCCAGCAGTTACCGGTTAGGAAATCAGCCCCAGCATTTT.

This rearrangement joins TRBV11-3 to TRBJ2-2, with D perhaps TRBD2 (5 bases). Trimming left V 0 bases short and J 4 bases short, with 9 bases between. Germline CDR1 and CDR2: SGHNT and YENEEA. This CDR3 has 15 residues. The CDR3 sequence is CASSLDRRTTGELFF. The CDR3 bases are TGTGCCAGCAGCTTAGATAGGAGGACCACCGGGGAGCTGTTTTTT.

On this clone: Other nucleotide sequences from this sample produce the same CDR3. The chain joins TRBV28 to TRBJ1-2; D ambiguous. Trimming took 3 bases from V and 4 from J, leaving 6 bases between them. Looked up from germline, CDR1 is MDHEN and CDR2 is SYDVKM. CDR3 length: 12 residues. CDR3 amino acids: CASSFRGYGYTF. The CDR3 nucleotides are TGTGCCAGCAGTTTTCGGGGCTATGGCTACACCTTC.

V is TRBV20-1 and J is TRBJ2-1, with 7 bases aligning to TRBD2. With V trimmed by 3 bases and J by 3 bases, 5 bases remained unmatched. This CDR3 comprises 14 residues. CDR1 and CDR2 from the germline V gene are DFQATT and SNEGSKA (reference sequence). The DNA for the CDR3 is TGCAGTGCTAGTCTCGCTAGCGGCTACAATGAGCAGTTCTTC. Its translation: CSASLASGYNEQFF.

A single count supports this clone. For the CDR3, the DNA is TGTGCCAGCAGTGAAAGGCACGAGCAGTACTTC. Protein product: CASSERHEQYF. The V gene is TRBV2, the J gene TRBJ2-7; D is uncertain. The ends were cut back, 2 bases at V and 5 bases at J, with 4 bases in the middle. Germline V CDR1 and CDR2: SNHLY, FYNNEI. The CDR3 loop spans 11 amino acids. The complete variable domain, with remaining parts taken from reference TRBV2 and TRBJ2-7, reads EPEVTQTPSHQVTQMGQEVILRCVPISNHLYFYWYRQILGQKVEFLVSFYNNEISEKSEIFDDQFSVERPDGSNFTLKIRSTKLEDSAMYFCASSERHEQYFGPGTRLTVT.

The chain couples TRBV5-1 to TRBJ1-6, with 8 positions matching TRBD1. Germline V CDR1 and CDR2: SGHRS, YFSETQ. J was trimmed by 10 bases and V by 5 bases; bases with no gene match: 11. There are 15 residues in the CDR3. CDR3: CASRRSGQGASPLHF. CDR3 coding DNA: TGCGCCAGCAGACGTTCCGGACAGGGAGCCTCACCCCTCCACTTT.

V is TRBV19 and J is TRBJ2-1; D may match TRBD1 or TRBD2 (5 bases each). This CDR3 region has 11 residues. Germline values: CDR1 LNHDA, CDR2 SQIVND (reference sequence). Trimming left V 6 bases short and J 6 bases short, with 6 bases between. The CDR3 reads CASSGTNEQFF. The CDR3, as DNA: TGTGCCAGTAGCGGGACCAATGAGCAGTTCTTC.

The V call is TRBV23-1, the J call TRBJ2-1; 8 bases are shared with TRBD2. TRBV23-1 has ORF status, its function being uncertain. J was trimmed by 2 bases and V by 0 bases; bases with no gene match: 6. This CDR3 has 17 amino acids. The CDR3 protein is CASSQSSRGGAYNEQFF. CDR3 nucleotides: TGCGCCAGCAGTCAATCGTCTCGGGGGGGCGCCTACAATGAGCAGTTCTTC.

This chain connects TRBV18 to TRBJ2-2; D remains unclear. The CDR3 sequence is 13 residues long. V lost 3 bases and J lost 6, with 8 bases in between. Germline values: CDR1 KGHSH, CDR2 LQKENI. This CDR3 is CASSPRTSGELFF. CDR3 bases: TGTGCCAGCTCACCTCGGACGTCCGGGGAGCTGTTTTTT.

This clone was counted a few times. The V call is TRBV7-3, the J call TRBJ2-2; no clear D gene. In germline, CDR1 is SGHTA, CDR2 FQGTGA. The CDR3 sequence is 14 residues long. The V end lost 2 bases, the J end lost 10 bases, and 14 bases lay between the germline ends. The DNA of the CDR3 is TGTGCCAGCAGCTTAGTGGCAGGCTCGGTGGAGCTGTTTTTT. Its translation is CASSLVAGSVELFF.

This clone was detected a few times. The rearrangement uses TRBV10-1 and TRBJ2-7; D could derive from TRBD1 or TRBD2 (7 bases each). V was shortened by 7 bases and J by 4 bases, with 14 bases between the two germline ends. The CDR3 spans 13 residues. Germline CDR1 reads WNHNN; CDR2 reads SYGVQD (reference sequence). CDR3 nucleotides: TGCGCCAGCATTAGGGGGCGGGGGTACGAGCAGTACTTC. Residues: CASIRGRGYEQYF.